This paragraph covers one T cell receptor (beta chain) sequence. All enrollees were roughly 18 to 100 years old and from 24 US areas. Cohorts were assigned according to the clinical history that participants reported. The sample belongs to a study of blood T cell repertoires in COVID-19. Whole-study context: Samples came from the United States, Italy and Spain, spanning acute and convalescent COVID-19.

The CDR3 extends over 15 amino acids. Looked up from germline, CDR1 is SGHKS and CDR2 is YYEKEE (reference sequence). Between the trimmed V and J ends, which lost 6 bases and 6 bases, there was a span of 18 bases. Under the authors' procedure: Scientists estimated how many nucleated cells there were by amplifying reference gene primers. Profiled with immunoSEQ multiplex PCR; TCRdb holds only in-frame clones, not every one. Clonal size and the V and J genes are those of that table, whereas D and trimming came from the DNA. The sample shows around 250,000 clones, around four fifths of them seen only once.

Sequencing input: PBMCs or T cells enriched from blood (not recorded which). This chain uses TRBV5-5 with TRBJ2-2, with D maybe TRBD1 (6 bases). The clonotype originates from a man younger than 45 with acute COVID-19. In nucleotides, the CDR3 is TGTGCCAGCACCACACCGGGGTCAGGGGCCGGGGAGCTGTTTTTT. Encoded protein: CASTTPGSGAGELFF.